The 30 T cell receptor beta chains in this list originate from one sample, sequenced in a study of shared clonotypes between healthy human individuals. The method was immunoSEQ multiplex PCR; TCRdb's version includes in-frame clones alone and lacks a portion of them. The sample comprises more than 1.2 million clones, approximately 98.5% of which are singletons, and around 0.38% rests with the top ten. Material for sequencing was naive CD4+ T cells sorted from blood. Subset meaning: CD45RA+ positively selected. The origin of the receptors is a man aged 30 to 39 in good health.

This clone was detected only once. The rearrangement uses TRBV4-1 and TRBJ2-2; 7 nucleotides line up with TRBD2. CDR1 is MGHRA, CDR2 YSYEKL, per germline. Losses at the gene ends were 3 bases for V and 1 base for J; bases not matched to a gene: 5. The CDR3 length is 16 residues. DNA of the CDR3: TGCGCCAGCAGCCACCCTGGGAGGGGGAACACCGGGGAGCTGTTTTTT. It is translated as CASSHPGRGNTGELFF.

CDR3 DNA: TGCAGCGTAGCAGACCGGAGGAACGAGCAGTTCTTC. Translation: CSVADRRNEQFF. The chain combines TRBV29-1 with TRBJ2-1; a possible D gene is TRBD2 (5 bases). Trimming took 6 bases from V and 10 from J, leaving 16 bases between them. Germline V CDR1 and CDR2: SQVTM, ANQGSEA. The length of the CDR3 is 12 residues.

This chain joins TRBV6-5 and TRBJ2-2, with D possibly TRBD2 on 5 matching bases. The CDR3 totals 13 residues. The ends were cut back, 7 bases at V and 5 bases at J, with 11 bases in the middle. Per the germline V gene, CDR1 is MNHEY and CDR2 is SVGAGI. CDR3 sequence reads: CASTLLATGELFF. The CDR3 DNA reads TGTGCCAGCACCCTCCTAGCTACCGGGGAGCTGTTTTTT.

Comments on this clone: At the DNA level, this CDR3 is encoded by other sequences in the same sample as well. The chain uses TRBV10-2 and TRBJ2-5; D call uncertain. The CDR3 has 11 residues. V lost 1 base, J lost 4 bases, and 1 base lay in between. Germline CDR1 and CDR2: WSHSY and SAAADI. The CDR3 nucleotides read TGCGCCAGCAGTGAGTTAGAGACCCAGTACTTC. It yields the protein CASSELETQYF.

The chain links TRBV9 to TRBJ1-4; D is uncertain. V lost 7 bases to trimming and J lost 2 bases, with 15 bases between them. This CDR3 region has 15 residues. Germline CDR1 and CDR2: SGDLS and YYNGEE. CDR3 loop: CASGPHTGTNEKLFF. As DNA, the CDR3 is TGTGCCAGCGGCCCCCACACGGGGACTAATGAAAAACTGTTTTTT. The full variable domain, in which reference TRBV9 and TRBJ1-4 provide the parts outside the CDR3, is DSGVTQTPKHLITATGQRVTLRCSPRSGDLSVYWYQQSLDQGLQFLIQYYNGEERAKGNILERFSAQQFPDLHSELNLSSLELGDSALYFCASGPHTGTNEKLFFGSGTQLSVL.

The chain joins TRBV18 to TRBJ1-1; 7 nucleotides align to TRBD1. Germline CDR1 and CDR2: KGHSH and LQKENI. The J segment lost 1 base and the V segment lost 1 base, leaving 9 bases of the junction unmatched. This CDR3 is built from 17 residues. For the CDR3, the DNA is TGTGCCAGCTCACCACTGGGACAGCCAACTCCGAACACTGAAGCTTTCTTT. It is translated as CASSPLGQPTPNTEAFF. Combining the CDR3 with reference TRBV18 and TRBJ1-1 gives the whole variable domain NAGVMQNPRHLVRRRGQEARLRCSPMKGHSHVYWYRQLPEEGLKFMVYLQKENIIDESGMPKERFSAEFPKEGPSILRIQQVVRGDSAAYFCASSPLGQPTPNTEAFFGQGTRLTVV.

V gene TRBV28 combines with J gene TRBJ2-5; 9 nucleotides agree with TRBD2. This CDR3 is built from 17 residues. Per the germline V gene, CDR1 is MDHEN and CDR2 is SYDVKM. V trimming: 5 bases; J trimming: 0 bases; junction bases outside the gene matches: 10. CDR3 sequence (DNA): TGTGCCAGCAGTGATACAAGAGTAGCGGGAGACCAAGAGACCCAGTACTTC. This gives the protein CASSDTRVAGDQETQYF.

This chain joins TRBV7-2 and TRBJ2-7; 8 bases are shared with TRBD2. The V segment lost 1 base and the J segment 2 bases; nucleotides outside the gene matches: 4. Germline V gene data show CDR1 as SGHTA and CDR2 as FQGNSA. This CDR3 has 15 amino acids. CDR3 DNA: TGTGCCAGCAGCTTAGTAACTAGCGGAACCTACGAGCAGTACTTC. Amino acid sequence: CASSLVTSGTYEQYF.

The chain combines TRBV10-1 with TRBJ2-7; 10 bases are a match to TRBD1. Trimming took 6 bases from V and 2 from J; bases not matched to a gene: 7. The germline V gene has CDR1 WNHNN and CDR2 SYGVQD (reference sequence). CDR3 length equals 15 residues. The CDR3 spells CASSAGQGITYEQYF. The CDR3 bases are TGCGCCAGCAGCGCGGGACAGGGGATCACCTACGAGCAGTACTTC.

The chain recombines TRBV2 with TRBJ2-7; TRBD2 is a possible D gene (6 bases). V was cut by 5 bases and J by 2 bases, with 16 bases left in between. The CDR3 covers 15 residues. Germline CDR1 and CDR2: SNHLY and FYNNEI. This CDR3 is CASSKEGPGPYEQYF. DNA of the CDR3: TGTGCCAGCAGTAAGGAGGGGCCAGGTCCCTACGAGCAGTACTTC.

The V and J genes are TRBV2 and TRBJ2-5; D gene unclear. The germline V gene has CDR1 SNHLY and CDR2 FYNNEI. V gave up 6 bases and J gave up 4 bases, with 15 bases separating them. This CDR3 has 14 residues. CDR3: CASRIRRGGETQYF. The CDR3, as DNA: TGTGCCAGCAGAATCCGTCGCGGTGGAGAGACCCAGTACTTC.

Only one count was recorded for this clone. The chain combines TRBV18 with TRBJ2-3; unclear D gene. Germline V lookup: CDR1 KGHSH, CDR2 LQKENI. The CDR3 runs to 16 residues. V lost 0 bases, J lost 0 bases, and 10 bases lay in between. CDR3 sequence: CASSPPGGSSTDTQYF. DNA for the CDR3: TGTGCCAGCTCACCACCAGGCGGTTCTAGCACAGATACGCAGTATTTT. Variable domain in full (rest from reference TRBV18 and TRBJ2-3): NAGVMQNPRHLVRRRGQEARLRCSPMKGHSHVYWYRQLPEEGLKFMVYLQKENIIDESGMPKERFSAEFPKEGPSILRIQQVVRGDSAAYFCASSPPGGSSTDTQYFGPGTRLTVL.

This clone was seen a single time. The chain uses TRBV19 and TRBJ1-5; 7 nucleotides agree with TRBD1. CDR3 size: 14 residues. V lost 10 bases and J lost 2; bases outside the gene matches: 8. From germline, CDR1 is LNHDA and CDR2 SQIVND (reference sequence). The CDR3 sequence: CATHGGQGNQPQHF. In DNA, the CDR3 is TGTGCCACCCACGGTGGACAGGGCAATCAGCCCCAGCATTTT.

DNA for the CDR3: TGTGCCAGCAGCGCCCCCGGGCGCCCGAACACTGAAGCTTTCTTT. Protein: CASSAPGRPNTEAFF. The chain joins TRBV9 to TRBJ1-1; no reliable D call. Trimming removed 3 bases at V and 1 base at J, with 13 bases between. Per germline, CDR1 SGDLS and CDR2 YYNGEE. This CDR3 comprises 15 residues.

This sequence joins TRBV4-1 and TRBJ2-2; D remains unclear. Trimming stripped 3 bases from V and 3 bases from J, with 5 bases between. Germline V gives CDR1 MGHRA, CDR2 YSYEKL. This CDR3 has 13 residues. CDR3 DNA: TGCGCCAGCAGCCATCTCTACACCGGGGAGCTGTTTTTT. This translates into CASSHLYTGELFF.

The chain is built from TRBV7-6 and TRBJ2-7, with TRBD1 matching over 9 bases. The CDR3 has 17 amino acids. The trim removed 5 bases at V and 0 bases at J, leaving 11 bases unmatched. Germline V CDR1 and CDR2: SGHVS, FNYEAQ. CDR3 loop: CASSQRTGAISSYEQYF. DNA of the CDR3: TGTGCCAGCAGCCAGCGGACAGGGGCGATAAGCTCCTACGAGCAGTACTTC.

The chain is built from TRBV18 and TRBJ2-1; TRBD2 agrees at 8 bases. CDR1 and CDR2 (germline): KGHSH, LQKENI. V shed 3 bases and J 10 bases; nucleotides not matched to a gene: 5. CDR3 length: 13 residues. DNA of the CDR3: TGTGCCAGCTCACCGACTAGCGTCCGGGAGCAGTTCTTC. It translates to CASSPTSVREQFF.

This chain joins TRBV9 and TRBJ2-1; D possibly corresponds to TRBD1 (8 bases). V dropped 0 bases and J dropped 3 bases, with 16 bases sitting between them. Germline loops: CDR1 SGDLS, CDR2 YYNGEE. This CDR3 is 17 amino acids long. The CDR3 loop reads CASSVATGGVYYNEQFF. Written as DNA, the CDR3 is TGTGCCAGCAGCGTAGCTACAGGGGGGGTCTACTACAATGAGCAGTTCTTC.

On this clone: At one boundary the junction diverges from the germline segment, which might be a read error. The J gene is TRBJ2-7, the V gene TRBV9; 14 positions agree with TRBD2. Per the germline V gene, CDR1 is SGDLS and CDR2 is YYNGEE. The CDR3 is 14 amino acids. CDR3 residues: CASTVGLAGGEQYF. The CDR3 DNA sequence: TGTGCCAGCACCGTAGGACTAGCGGGAGGCGAGCAGTACTTC.

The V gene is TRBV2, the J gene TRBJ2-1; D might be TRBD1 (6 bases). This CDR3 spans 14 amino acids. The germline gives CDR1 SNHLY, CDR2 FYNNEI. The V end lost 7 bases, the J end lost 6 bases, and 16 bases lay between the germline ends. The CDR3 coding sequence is TGTGCCAGCACCCCTAAGGGGACACCCAATGAGCAGTTCTTC. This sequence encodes CASTPKGTPNEQFF.

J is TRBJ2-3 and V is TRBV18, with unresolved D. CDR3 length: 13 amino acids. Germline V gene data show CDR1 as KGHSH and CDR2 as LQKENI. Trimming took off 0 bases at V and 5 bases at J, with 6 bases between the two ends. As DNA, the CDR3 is TGTGCCAGCTCACCACCCGGAAAAGATACGCAGTATTTT. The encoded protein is CASSPPGKDTQYF.

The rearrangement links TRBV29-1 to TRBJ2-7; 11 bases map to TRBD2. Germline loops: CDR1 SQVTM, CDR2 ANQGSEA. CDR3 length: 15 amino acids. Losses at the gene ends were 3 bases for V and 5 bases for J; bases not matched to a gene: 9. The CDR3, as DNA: TGCAGCGTTGAGTTCTTAGCGGGAGGGCCGGACGAGCAGTACTTC. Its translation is CSVEFLAGGPDEQYF.

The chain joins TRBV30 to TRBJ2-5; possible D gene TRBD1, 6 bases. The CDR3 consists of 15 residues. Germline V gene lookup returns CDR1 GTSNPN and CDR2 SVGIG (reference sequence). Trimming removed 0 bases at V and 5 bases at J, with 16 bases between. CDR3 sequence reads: CAWSVLVGAGETQYF. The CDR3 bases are TGTGCCTGGAGTGTACTAGTGGGGGCTGGGGAGACCCAGTACTTC.

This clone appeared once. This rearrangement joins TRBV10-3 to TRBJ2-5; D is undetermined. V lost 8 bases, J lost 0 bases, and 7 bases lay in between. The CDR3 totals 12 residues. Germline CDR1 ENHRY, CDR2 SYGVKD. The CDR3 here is CAIAEYQETQYF. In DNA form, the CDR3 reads TGTGCCATCGCAGAGTACCAAGAGACCCAGTACTTC.

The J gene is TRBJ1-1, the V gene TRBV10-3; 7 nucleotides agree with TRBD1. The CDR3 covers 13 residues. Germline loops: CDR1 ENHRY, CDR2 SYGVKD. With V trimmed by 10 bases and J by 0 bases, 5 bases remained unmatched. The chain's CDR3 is CATRQGMNTEAFF. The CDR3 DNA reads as TGTGCCACCCGACAGGGTATGAACACTGAAGCTTTCTTT.

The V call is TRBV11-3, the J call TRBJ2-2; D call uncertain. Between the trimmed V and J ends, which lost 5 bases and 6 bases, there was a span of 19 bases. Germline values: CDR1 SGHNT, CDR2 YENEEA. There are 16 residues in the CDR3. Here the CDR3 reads CASSRTGTAISGELFF. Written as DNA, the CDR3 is TGTGCCAGCAGCCGAACCGGAACAGCAATCTCCGGGGAGCTGTTTTTT.

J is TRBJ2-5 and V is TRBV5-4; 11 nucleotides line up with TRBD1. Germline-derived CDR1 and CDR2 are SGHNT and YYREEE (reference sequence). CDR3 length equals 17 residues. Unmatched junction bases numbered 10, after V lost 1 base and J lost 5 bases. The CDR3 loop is CASSLRDRGIWSETQYF. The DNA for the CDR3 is TGTGCCAGCAGCTTGAGGGACAGGGGGATTTGGAGCGAGACCCAGTACTTC.

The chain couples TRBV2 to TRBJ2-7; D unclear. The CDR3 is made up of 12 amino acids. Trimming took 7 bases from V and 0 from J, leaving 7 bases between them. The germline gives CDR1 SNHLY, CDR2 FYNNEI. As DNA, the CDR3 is TGTGCCAGCACGGAGTCCTCCTACGAGCAGTACTTC. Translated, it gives CASTESSYEQYF.

The CDR3 sequence is CASSLVAPVPYNEQFF. For the CDR3, the DNA is TGCGCCAGCAGCTTGGTCGCTCCTGTCCCCTACAATGAGCAGTTCTTC. The chain couples TRBV5-1 to TRBJ2-1, with unresolved D. The CDR3 is 16 residues long. Per germline, CDR1 SGHRS and CDR2 YFSETQ. V was trimmed by 0 bases and J by 2 bases, leaving 12 bases between them. Together with reference TRBV5-1 and TRBJ2-1, the CDR3 gives the full variable domain: KAGVTQTPRYLIKTRGQQVTLSCSPISGHRSVSWYQQTPGQGLQFLFEYFSETQRNKGNFPGRFSGRQFSNSRSEMNVSTLELGDSALYLCASSLVAPVPYNEQFFGPGTRLTVL.

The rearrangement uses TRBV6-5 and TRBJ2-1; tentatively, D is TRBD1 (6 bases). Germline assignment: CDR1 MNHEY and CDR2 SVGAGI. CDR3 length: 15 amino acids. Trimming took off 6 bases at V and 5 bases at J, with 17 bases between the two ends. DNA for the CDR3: TGTGCCAGCAGCCTGAGAGGGGGTCGCGACAATGAGCAGTTCTTC. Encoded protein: CASSLRGGRDNEQFF.